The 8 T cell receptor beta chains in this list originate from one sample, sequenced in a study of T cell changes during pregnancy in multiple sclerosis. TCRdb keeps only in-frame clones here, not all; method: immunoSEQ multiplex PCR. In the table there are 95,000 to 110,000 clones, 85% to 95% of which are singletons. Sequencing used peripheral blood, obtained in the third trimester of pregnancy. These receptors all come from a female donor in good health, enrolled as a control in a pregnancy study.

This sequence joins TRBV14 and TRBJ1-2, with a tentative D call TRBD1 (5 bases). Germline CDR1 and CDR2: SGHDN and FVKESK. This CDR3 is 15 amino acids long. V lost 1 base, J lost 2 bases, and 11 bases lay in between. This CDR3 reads CASSQGATVNYGYTF. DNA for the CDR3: TGTGCCAGCAGCCAAGGGGCGACAGTGAACTATGGCTACACCTTC.

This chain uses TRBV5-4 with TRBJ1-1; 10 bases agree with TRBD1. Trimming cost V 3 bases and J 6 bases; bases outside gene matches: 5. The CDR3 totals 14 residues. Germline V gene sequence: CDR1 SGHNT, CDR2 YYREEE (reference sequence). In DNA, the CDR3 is TGTGCCAGCAGCTCGAGAGACAGGGGGCCTGAAGCTTTCTTT. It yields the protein CASSSRDRGPEAFF. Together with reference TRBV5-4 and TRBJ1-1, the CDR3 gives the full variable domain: ETGVTQSPTHLIKTRGQQVTLRCSSQSGHNTVSWYQQALGQGPQFIFQYYREEENGRGNFPPRFSGLQFPNYSSELNVNALELDDSALYLCASSSRDRGPEAFFGQGTRLTVV.

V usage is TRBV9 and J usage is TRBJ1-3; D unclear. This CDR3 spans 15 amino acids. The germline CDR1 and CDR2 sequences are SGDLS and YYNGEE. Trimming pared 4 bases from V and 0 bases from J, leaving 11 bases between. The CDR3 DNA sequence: TGTGCCAGCAGCCGAGTCGGGAACTCTGGAAACACCATATATTTT. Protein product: CASSRVGNSGNTIYF.

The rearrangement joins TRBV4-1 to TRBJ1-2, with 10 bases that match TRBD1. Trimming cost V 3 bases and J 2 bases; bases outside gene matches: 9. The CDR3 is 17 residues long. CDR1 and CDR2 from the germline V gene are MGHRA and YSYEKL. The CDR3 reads CASSHDRGRPANYGYTF. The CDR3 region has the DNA TGCGCCAGCAGCCACGACAGGGGGCGACCGGCCAACTATGGCTACACCTTC.

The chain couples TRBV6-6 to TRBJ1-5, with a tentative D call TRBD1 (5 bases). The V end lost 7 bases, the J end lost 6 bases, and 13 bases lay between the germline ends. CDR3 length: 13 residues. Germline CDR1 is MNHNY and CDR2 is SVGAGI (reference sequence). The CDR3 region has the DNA TGTGCCAGCACCGGGGGATTAGGTCAGCCCCAGCATTTT. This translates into CASTGGLGQPQHF.

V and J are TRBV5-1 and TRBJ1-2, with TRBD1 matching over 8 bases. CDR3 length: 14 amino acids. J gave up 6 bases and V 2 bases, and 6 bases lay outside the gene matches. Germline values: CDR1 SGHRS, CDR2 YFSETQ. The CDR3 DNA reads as TGCGCCAGCAGCTTTGACCCGACAGGGGATGGCTACACCTTC. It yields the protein CASSFDPTGDGYTF. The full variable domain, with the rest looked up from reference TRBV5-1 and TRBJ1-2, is KAGVTQTPRYLIKTRGQQVTLSCSPISGHRSVSWYQQTPGQGLQFLFEYFSETQRNKGNFPGRFSGRQFSNSRSEMNVSTLELGDSALYLCASSFDPTGDGYTFGSGTRLTVV.

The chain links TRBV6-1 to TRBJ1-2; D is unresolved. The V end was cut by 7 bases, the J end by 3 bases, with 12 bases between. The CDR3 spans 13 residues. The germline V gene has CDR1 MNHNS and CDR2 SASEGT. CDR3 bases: TGTGCCAGCAAGGGAGGGCAGGACTATGGCTACACCTTC. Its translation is CASKGGQDYGYTF.

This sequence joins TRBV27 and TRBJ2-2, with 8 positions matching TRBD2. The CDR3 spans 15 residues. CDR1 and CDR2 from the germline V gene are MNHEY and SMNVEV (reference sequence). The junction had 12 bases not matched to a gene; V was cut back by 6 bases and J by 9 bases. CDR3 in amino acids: CASSPRSGGTRELFF. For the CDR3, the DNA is TGTGCCAGCAGCCCGAGGAGCGGGGGTACACGGGAGCTGTTTTTT.